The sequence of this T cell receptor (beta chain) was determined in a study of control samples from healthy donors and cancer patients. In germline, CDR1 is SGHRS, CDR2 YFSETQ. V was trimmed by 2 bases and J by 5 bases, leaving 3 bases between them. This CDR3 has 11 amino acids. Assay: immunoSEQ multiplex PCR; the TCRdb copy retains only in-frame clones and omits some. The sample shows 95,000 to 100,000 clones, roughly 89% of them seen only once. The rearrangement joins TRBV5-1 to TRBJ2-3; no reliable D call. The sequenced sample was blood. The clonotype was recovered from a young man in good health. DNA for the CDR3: TGCGCCAGCAGCTTCAAAGATACGCAGTATTTT. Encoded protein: CASSFKDTQYF.